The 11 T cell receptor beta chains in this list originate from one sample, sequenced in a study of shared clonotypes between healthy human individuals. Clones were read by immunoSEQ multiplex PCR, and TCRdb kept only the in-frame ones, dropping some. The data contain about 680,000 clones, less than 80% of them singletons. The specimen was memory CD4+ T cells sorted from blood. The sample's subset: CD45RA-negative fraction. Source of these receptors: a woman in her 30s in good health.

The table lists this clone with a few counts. For the CDR3, the DNA is TGCGCCAGCAGCTTCAACAGGGGAAACTACAATGAGCAGTTCTTC. Its protein is CASSFNRGNYNEQFF. The rearrangement links TRBV5-1 to TRBJ2-1; 7 bases align to TRBD1. Germline V CDR1 and CDR2: SGHRS, YFSETQ. This CDR3 has 15 amino acids. Germline trimming cut 2 bases from V and 3 bases from J; bases unmatched to any gene: 5.

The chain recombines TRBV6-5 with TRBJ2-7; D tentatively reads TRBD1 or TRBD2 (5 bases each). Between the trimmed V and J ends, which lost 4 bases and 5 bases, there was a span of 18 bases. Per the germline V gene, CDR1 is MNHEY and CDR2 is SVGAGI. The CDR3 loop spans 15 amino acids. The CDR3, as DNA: TGTGCCAGCAGTTCTGCCAGGGACGAGGATAACGAGCAGTACTTC. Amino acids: CASSSARDEDNEQYF.

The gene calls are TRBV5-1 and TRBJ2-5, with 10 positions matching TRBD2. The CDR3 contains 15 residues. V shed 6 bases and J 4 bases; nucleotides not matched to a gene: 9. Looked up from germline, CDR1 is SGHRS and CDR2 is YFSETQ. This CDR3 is CASKPLAGVGETQYF. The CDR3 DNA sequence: TGCGCCAGCAAGCCGCTAGCGGGAGTGGGAGAGACCCAGTACTTC.

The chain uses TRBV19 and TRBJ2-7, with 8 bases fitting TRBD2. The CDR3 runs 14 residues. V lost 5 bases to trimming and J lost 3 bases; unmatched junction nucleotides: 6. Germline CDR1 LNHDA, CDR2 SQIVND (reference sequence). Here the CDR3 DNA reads TGTGCCAGTAGTTACTCAGCGGGAGACTACGAGCAGTACTTC. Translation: CASSYSAGDYEQYF.

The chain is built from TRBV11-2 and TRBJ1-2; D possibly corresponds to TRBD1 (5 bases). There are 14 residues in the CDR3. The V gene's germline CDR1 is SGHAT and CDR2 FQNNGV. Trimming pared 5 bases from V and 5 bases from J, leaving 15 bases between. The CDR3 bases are TGTGCCAGCAGCCAAACCCAGGGAAATTATGGCTACACCTTC. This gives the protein CASSQTQGNYGYTF.

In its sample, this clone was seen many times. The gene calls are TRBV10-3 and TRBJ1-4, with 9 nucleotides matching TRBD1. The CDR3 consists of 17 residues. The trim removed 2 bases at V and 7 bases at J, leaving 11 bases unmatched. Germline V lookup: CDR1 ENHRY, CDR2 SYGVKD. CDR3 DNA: TGTGCCATCAGTGAGAACATGGGGTGGACAGGGGCTGAAAAACTGTTTTTT. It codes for CAISENMGWTGAEKLFF.

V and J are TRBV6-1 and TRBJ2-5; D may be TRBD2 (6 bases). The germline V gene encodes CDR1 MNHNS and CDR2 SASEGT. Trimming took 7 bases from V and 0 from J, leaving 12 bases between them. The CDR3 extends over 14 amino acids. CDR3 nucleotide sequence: TGTGCCAGCACCTGGGGGGTGAACCAAGAGACCCAGTACTTC. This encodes CASTWGVNQETQYF.

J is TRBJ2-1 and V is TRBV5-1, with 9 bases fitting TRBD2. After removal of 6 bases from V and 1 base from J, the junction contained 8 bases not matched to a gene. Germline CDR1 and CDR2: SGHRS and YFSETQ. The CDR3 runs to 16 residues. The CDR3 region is CASKGAAGGSYNEQFF. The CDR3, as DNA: TGCGCCAGCAAAGGGGCGGCGGGAGGGTCCTACAATGAGCAGTTCTTC.

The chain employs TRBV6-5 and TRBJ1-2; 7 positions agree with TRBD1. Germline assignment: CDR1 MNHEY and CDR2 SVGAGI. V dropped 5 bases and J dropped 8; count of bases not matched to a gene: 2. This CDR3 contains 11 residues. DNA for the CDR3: TGTGCCAGCAGTCAGGGGGTCGGCTACACCTTC. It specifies CASSQGVGYTF.

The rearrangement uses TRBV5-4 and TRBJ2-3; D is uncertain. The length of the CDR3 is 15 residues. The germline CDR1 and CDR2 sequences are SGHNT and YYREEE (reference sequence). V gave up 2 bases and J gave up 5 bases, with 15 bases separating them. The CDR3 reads CASSFPDRARDTQYF. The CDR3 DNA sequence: TGTGCCAGCAGCTTCCCGGATCGGGCGAGAGATACGCAGTATTTT.

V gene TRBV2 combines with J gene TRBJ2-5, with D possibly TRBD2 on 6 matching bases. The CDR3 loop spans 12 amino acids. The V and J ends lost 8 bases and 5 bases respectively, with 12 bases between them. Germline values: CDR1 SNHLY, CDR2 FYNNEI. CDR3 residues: CASWAGRETQYF. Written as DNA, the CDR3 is TGTGCCAGCTGGGCAGGGAGGGAGACCCAGTACTTC.